Sequencing of this T cell receptor (beta chain) was carried out in a study of beta chain features in type 1 diabetes. Overall study: Sorted cells, approximately 110,000,000 in number, were examined across all samples. Study findings and constraints: Type 1 diabetes patients had TCRB CDR3s that were shorter (moderately but significantly so) in all four CD4+ subsets.

Germline CDR1 reads GTSNPN; CDR2 reads SVGIG (reference sequence). The CDR3 covers 12 residues. V lost 1 base, J lost 2 bases, and 6 bases lay in between. A word on this clone: The target antigen is unknown. This sample includes further DNA sequences coding for the same CDR3.

The study reverse transcribed the entire isolated RNA, so it sequenced expressed TCRB transcripts. Some clones are missing from TCRdb's copy, which holds only in-frame ones; the method was immunoSEQ multiplex PCR. Here the sample spans some 170,000 clones, roughly 63% being singletons. Sequencing was performed on naive CD4+ T cells from blood. This receptor was taken from a man aged 30 to 45 with type 1 diabetes. The chain combines TRBV30 with TRBJ2-7; D gene uncertain. Here the CDR3 DNA reads TGTGCCTGGAGTGGTATTACCTACGAGCAGTACTTC. It codes for CAWSGITYEQYF. Variable domain in full (rest from reference TRBV30 and TRBJ2-7): SQTIHQWPATLVQPVGSPLSLECTVEGTSNPNLYWYRQAAGRGLQLLFYSVGIGQISSEVPQNLSASRPQDRQFILSSKKLLLSDSGFYLCAWSGITYEQYFGPGTRLTVT.